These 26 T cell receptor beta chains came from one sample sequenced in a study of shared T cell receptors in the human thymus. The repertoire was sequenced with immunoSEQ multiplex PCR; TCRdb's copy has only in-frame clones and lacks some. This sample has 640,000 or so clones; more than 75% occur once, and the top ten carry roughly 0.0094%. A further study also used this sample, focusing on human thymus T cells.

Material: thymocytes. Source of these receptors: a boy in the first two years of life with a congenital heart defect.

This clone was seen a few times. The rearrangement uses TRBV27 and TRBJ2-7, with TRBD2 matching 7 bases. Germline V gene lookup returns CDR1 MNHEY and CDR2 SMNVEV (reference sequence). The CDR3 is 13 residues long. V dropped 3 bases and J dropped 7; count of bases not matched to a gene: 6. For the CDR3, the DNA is TGTGCCAGCAGTTTGTCGGCTAGCGGAGAGCAGTACTTC. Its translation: CASSLSASGEQYF.

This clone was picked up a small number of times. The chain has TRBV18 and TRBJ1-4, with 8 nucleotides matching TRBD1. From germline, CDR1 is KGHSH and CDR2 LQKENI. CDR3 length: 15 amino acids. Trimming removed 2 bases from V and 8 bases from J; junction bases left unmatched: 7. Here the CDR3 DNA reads TGTGCCAGCTCACCATTCGACAGGGGAAGAGAAAAACTGTTTTTT. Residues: CASSPFDRGREKLFF.

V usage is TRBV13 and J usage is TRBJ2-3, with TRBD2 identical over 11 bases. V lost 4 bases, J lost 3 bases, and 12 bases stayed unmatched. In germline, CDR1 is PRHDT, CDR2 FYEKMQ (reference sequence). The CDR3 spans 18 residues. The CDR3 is CASSSPGLAGSQTDTQYF. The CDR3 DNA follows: TGTGCCAGCAGCTCGCCTGGACTAGCGGGTTCTCAGACAGATACGCAGTATTTT.

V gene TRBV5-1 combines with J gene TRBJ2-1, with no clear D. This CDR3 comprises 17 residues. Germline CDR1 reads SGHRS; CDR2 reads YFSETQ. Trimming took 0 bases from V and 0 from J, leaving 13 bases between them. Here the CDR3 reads CASSLDGTAYSYNEQFF. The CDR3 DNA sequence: TGCGCCAGCAGCTTGGATGGTACAGCTTACTCCTACAATGAGCAGTTCTTC.

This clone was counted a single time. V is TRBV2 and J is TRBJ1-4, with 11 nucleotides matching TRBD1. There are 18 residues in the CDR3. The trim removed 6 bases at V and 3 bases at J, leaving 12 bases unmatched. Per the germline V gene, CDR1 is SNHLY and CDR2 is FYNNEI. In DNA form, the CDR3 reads TGTGCCAGCAGGAGAGGACAGGGGGCGTTCTGGGCTAATGAAAAACTGTTTTTT. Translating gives CASRRGQGAFWANEKLFF.

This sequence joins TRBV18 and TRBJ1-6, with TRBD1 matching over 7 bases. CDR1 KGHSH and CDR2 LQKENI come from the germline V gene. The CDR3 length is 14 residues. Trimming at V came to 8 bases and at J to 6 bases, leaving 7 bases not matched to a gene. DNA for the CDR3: TGTGCCAGCAGGACAGGCCCTTCTAATTCACCCCTCCACTTT. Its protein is CASRTGPSNSPLHF. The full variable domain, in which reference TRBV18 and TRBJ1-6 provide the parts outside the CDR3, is NAGVMQNPRHLVRRRGQEARLRCSPMKGHSHVYWYRQLPEEGLKFMVYLQKENIIDESGMPKERFSAEFPKEGPSILRIQQVVRGDSAAYFCASRTGPSNSPLHFGNGTRLTVT.

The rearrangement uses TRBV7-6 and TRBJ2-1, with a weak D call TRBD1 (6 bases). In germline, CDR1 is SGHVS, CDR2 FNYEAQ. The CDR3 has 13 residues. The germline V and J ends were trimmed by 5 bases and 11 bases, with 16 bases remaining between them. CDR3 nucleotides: TGTGCCAGCAGCCCCCCCCCGCAGGGGCAGCAGTTCTTC. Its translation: CASSPPPQGQQFF. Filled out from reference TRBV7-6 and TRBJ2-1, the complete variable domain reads GAGVSQSPRYKVTKRGQDVALRCDPISGHVSLYWYRQALGQGPEFLTYFNYEAQQDKSGLPNDRFSAERPEGSISTLTIQRTEQRDSAMYRCASSPPPQGQQFFGPGTRLTVL.

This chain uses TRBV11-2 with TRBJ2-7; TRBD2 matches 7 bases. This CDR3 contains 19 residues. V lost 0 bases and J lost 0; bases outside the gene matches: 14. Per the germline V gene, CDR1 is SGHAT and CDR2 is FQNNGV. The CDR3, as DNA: TGTGCCAGCAGCTTAGAGGGGTGCAGTCAAGCGGGGAGCTCCTACGAGCAGTACTTC. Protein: CASSLEGCSQAGSSYEQYF. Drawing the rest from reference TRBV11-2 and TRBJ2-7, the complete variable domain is EAGVAQSPRYKIIEKRQSVAFWCNPISGHATLYWYQQILGQGPKLLIQFQNNGVVDDSQLPKDRFSAERLKGVDSTLKIQPAKLEDSAVYLCASSLEGCSQAGSSYEQYFGPGTRLTVT.

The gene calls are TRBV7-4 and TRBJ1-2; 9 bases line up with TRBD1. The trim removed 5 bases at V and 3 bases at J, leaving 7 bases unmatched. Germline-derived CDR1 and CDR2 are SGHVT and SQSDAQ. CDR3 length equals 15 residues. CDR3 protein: CASSNGQGSDYGYTF. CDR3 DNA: TGTGCCAGCAGCAATGGACAGGGGAGTGACTATGGCTACACCTTC.

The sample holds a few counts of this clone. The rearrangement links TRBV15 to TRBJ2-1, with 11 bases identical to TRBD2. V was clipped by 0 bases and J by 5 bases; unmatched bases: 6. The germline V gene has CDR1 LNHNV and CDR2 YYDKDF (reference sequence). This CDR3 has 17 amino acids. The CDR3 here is CATSRDRGLAADNEQFF. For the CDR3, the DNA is TGTGCCACCAGCAGAGATCGGGGACTAGCGGCTGACAATGAGCAGTTCTTC.

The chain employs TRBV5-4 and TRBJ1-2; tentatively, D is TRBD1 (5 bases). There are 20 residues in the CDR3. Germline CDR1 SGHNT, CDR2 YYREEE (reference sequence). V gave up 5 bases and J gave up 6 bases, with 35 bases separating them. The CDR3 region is CASSKTTWGQATRGWNGYTF. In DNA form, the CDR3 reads TGTGCCAGCAGTAAGACAACGTGGGGTCAGGCCACCCGGGGGTGGAATGGCTACACCTTC.

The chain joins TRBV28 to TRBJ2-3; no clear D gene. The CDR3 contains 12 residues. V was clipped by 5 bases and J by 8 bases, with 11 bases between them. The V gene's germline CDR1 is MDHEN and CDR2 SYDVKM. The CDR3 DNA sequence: TGTGCCAGCAGTCGTCAACCGGGTACGCAGTATTTT. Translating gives CASSRQPGTQYF. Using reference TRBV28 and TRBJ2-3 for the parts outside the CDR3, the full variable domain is DVKVTQSSRYLVKRTGEKVFLECVQDMDHENMFWYRQDPGLGLRLIYFSYDVKMKEKGDIPEGYSVSREKKERFSLILESASTNQTSMYLCASSRQPGTQYFGPGTRLTVL.

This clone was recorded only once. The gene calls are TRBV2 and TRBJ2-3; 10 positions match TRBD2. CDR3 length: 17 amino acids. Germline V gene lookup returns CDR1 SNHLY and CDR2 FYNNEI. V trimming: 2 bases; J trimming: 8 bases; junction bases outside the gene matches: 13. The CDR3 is CASSEIRLAGRTATQYF. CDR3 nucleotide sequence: TGTGCCAGCAGTGAAATTCGACTAGCGGGTCGCACGGCTACGCAGTATTTT.

Here the CDR3 reads CASSLGPGGGYNEQFF. The CDR3 DNA reads TGTGCCAGCAGCTTAGGTCCCGGGGGTGGCTACAATGAGCAGTTCTTC. The rearrangement joins TRBV7-6 to TRBJ2-1; D might be TRBD2 (6 bases). The CDR3 runs 16 residues. Germline CDR1 SGHVS, CDR2 FNYEAQ. Trimming pared 1 base from V and 3 bases from J, leaving 13 bases between.

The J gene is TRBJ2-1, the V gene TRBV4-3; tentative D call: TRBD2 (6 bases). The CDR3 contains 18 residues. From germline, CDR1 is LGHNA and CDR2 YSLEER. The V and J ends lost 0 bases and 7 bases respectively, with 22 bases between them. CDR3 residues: CASSQDTALALLSNEQFF. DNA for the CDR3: TGCGCCAGCAGCCAAGACACTGCCCTAGCGCTGCTGAGTAATGAGCAGTTCTTC.

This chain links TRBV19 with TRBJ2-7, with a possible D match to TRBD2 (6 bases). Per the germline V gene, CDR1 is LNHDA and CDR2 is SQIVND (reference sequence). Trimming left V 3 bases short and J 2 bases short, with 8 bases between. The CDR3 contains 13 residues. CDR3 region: CASSMRGAYEQYF. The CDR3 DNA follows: TGTGCCAGTAGTATGCGGGGAGCCTACGAGCAGTACTTC.

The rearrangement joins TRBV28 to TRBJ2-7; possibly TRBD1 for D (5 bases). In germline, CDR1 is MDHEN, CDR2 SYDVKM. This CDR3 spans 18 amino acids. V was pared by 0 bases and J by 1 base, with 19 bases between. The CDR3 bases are TGTGCCAGCAGTTTATGCCTTATCTCGGCGACAGATTCCTACGAGCAGTACTTC. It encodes CASSLCLISATDSYEQYF.

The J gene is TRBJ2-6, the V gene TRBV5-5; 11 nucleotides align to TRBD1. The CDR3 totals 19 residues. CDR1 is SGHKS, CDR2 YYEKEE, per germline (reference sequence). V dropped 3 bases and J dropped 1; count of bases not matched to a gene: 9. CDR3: CASSSNEGQGASGANVLTF. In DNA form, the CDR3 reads TGTGCCAGCAGCTCCAACGAAGGACAGGGGGCGTCTGGGGCCAACGTCCTGACTTTC.

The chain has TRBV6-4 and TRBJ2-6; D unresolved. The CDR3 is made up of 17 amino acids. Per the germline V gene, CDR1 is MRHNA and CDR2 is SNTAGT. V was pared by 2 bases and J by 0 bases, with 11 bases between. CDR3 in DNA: TGTGCCAGCAGTGACCATGGGCTGACCTCTGGGGCCAACGTCCTGACTTTC. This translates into CASSDHGLTSGANVLTF.

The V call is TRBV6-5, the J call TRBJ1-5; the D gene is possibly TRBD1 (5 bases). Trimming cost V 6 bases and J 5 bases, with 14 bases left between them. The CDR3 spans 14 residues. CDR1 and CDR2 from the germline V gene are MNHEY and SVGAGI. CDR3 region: CASRSRVRDQPQHF. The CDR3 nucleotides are TGTGCCAGCAGGTCCAGGGTTCGGGATCAGCCCCAGCATTTT.

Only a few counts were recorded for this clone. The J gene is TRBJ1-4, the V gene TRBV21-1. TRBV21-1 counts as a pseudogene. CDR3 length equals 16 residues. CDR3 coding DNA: TGTGCCAGCAGCAAACATCGGGGGAAGGTTGATGAAAAACTGTTTTTT. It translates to CASSKHRGKVDEKLFF.

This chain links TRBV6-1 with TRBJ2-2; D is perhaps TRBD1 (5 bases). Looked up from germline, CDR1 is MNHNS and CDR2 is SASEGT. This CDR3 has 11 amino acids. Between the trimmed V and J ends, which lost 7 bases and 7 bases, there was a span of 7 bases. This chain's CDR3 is CASIQGGELFF. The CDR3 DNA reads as TGTGCCAGCATCCAGGGCGGGGAGCTGTTTTTT.

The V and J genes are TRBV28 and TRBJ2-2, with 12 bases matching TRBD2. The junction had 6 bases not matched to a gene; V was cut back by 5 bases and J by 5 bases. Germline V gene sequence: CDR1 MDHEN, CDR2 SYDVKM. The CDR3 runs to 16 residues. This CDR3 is CASSRWTSGKTGELFF. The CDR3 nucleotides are TGTGCCAGCAGTCGTTGGACTAGCGGGAAAACCGGGGAGCTGTTTTTT.

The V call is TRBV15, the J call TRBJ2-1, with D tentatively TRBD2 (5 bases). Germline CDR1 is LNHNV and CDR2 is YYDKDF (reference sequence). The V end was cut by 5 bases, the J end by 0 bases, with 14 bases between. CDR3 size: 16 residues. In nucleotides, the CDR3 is TGTGCCACCAGCTCGCGGACTTTTCCCTCCTACAATGAGCAGTTCTTC. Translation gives CATSSRTFPSYNEQFF. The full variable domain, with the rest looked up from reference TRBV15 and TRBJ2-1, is DAMVIQNPRYQVTQFGKPVTLSCSQTLNHNVMYWYQQKSSQAPKLLFHYYDKDFNNEADTPDNFQSRRPNTSFCFLDIRSPGLGDTAMYLCATSSRTFPSYNEQFFGPGTRLTVL.

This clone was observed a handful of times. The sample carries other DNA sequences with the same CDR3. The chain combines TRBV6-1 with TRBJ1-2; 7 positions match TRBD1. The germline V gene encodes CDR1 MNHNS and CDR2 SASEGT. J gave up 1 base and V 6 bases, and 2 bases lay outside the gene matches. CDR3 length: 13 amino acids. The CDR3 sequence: CASSDRVNYGYTF. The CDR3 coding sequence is TGTGCCAGCAGCGACAGGGTTAACTATGGCTACACCTTC.

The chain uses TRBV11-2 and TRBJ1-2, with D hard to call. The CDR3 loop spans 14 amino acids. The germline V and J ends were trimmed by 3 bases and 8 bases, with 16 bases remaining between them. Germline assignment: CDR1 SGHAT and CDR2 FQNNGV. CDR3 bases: TGTGCCAGCAGCTTCACCGCCCCGGGAGGGGGCTACACCTTC. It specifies CASSFTAPGGGYTF.